The 30 T cell receptor beta chains given below trace back to one sample, sequenced in a study of beta chain features in type 1 diabetes. General study points: Researchers report that Type 1 diabetes patients had moderately but significantly shorter TCRB CDR3s across all four CD4+ subsets.

Antigens of these TCRs are unknown. Sequencing targeted expressed TCRB transcripts, as all isolated RNA had been reverse transcribed. Clones were sequenced by immunoSEQ multiplex PCR, and TCRdb holds only the in-frame ones, with some missing. The table has about 250,000 clones, about a tenth seen once. The sequenced material came from naive CD4+ T cells from blood. The receptors shown here come from a young man with type 1 diabetes.

The V gene is TRBV7-2, the J gene TRBJ2-3; maybe TRBD2 (5 bases). This CDR3 has 12 residues. The V and J ends lost 7 bases and 5 bases respectively, with 10 bases between them. CDR1 and CDR2 from the germline V gene are SGHTA and FQGNSA. Written as DNA, the CDR3 is TGTGCCAGCACTGCGGGCGGAGATACGCAGTATTTT. Encoded protein: CASTAGGDTQYF.

This clone was observed a handful of times. J is TRBJ1-4 and V is TRBV10-2, with D uncertain. The CDR3 loop spans 12 amino acids. V lost 7 bases and J 8 bases, leaving 11 bases between the germline ends. In germline, CDR1 is WSHSY, CDR2 SAAADI. CDR3 nucleotide sequence: TGCGCCAGCAATCCGGGAGGAGAAAAACTGTTTTTT. This encodes CASNPGGEKLFF.

There are a few counts of this clone. V is TRBV30 and J is TRBJ1-5, with a weak D call TRBD1 (6 bases). The CDR3 loop spans 14 amino acids. Trimming took 8 bases from V and 4 from J, leaving 18 bases between them. Germline values: CDR1 GTSNPN, CDR2 SVGIG (reference sequence). The CDR3 region has the DNA TGTGCCATGCTAACGACAGGACCAAATCAGCCCCAGCATTTT. It specifies CAMLTTGPNQPQHF.

The V call is TRBV7-2, the J call TRBJ2-3, with D perhaps TRBD2 (6 bases). The CDR3 runs 15 residues. Germline CDR1 and CDR2: SGHTA and FQGNSA. Trimming removed 2 bases at V and 0 bases at J, with 9 bases between. CDR3 sequence reads: CASSLWRGSTDTQYF. DNA for the CDR3: TGTGCCAGCAGCTTATGGCGGGGCAGCACAGATACGCAGTATTTT.

This sequence joins TRBV29-1 and TRBJ2-6; 7 bases agree with TRBD2. Germline V gene sequence: CDR1 SQVTM, CDR2 ANQGSEA. Germline trimming cut 4 bases from V and 0 bases from J; bases unmatched to any gene: 6. The length of the CDR3 is 16 residues. CDR3 sequence reads: CSVAGREGSGANVLTF. CDR3 DNA sequence: TGCAGCGTTGCGGGCAGGGAGGGCTCTGGGGCCAACGTCCTGACTTTC.

The V call is TRBV6-5, the J call TRBJ2-1; D remains ambiguous. The germline V gene has CDR1 MNHEY and CDR2 SVGAGI. V lost 2 bases, J lost 10 bases, and 6 bases lay in between. The CDR3 is 11 amino acids. The DNA for the CDR3 is TGTGCCAGCAGTTACATGGGCGAGCAGTTCTTC. As protein: CASSYMGEQFF.

This clone showed up just a few times. The CDR3 here is CASSSDGGGLGYTF. CDR3 DNA: TGTGCCAGCAGCAGCGACGGGGGAGGTTTGGGCTACACCTTC. The V gene is TRBV7-2, the J gene TRBJ1-2; tentative D call: TRBD1 (5 bases). The CDR3 has 14 amino acids. V gave up 5 bases and J gave up 8 bases, with 18 bases separating them. Germline-derived CDR1 and CDR2 are SGHTA and FQGNSA. The full variable domain, in which reference TRBV7-2 and TRBJ1-2 provide the parts outside the CDR3, is GAGVSQSPSNKVTEKGKDVELRCDPISGHTALYWYRQSLGQGLEFLIYFQGNSAPDKSGLPSDRFSAERTGGSVSTLTIQRTQQEDSAVYLCASSSDGGGLGYTFGSGTRLTVV.

The sample holds a few counts of this clone. The V and J genes are TRBV5-4 and TRBJ2-1; 7 positions agree with TRBD2. Germline V lookup: CDR1 SGHNT, CDR2 YYREEE (reference sequence). V dropped 3 bases and J dropped 6; count of bases not matched to a gene: 12. The CDR3 has 16 residues. CDR3 DNA sequence: TGTGCCAGCAGCTCCGCAAGCGGGGCGCCAGGCAATGAGCAGTTCTTC. Its protein product is CASSSASGAPGNEQFF.

V is TRBV2 and J is TRBJ1-6; 7 nucleotides line up with TRBD1. The germline CDR1 and CDR2 sequences are SNHLY and FYNNEI. This CDR3 spans 13 amino acids. V was clipped by 7 bases and J by 7 bases; unmatched bases: 4. CDR3 nucleotides: TGTGCCAGCAAAATGACAGGGAATTCACCCCTCCACTTT. This translates into CASKMTGNSPLHF.

The rearrangement joins TRBV29-1 to TRBJ2-3; 7 nucleotides align to TRBD2. The CDR3 is 13 residues long. Germline V gene lookup returns CDR1 SQVTM and CDR2 ANQGSEA. The trim removed 6 bases at V and 4 bases at J, leaving 7 bases unmatched. CDR3 residues: CSVTPGGADTQYF. The DNA of the CDR3 is TGCAGCGTCACTCCGGGGGGAGCAGATACGCAGTATTTT.

The genes are TRBV7-9 and TRBJ1-1; D is uncertain. The V gene lost 5 bases and the J gene lost 6 bases, with 16 bases spanning the gap. From germline, CDR1 is SEHNR and CDR2 FQNEAQ (reference sequence). CDR3 length: 14 residues. CDR3 loop: CASSIIQKLPEAFF. Written as DNA, the CDR3 is TGTGCCAGCAGCATAATTCAGAAGTTACCTGAAGCTTTCTTT.

This clone has a handful of counts. The chain links TRBV7-9 to TRBJ1-2, with D uncertain. CDR1 and CDR2 from the germline V gene are SEHNR and FQNEAQ (reference sequence). The V end lost 2 bases, the J end lost 3 bases, and 10 bases lay between the germline ends. This CDR3 is 14 amino acids long. This chain's CDR3 is CASSLLVFDYGYTF. DNA of the CDR3: TGTGCCAGCAGCTTATTAGTATTTGACTATGGCTACACCTTC.

This clone has a handful of counts. This chain connects TRBV19 to TRBJ1-2, with D unclear. Germline lookup yields CDR1 LNHDA and CDR2 SQIVND (reference sequence). The CDR3 spans 14 residues. Trimming pared 10 bases from V and 2 bases from J, leaving 17 bases between. The CDR3 reads CATRETPFNYGYTF. The CDR3 DNA follows: TGTGCCACACGGGAGACACCTTTCAACTATGGCTACACCTTC. Combining the CDR3 with reference TRBV19 and TRBJ1-2 gives the whole variable domain DGGITQSPKYLFRKEGQNVTLSCEQNLNHDAMYWYRQDPGQGLRLIYYSQIVNDFQKGDIAEGYSVSREKKESFPLTVTSAQKNPTAFYLCATRETPFNYGYTFGSGTRLTVV.

This clone was recorded a few times. The same CDR3 also results from other DNA sequences found in this sample. The chain couples TRBV30 to TRBJ2-7, with D tentatively TRBD2 (6 bases). CDR1 GTSNPN and CDR2 SVGIG come from the germline V gene (reference sequence). Trimming removed 3 bases at V and 4 bases at J, with 10 bases between. The CDR3 is 12 residues long. CDR3 in amino acids: CAWSPGGYEQYF. CDR3 DNA sequence: TGTGCCTGGAGCCCTGGGGGGTACGAGCAGTACTTC. The full variable domain, completed using reference TRBV30 and TRBJ2-7, is SQTIHQWPATLVQPVGSPLSLECTVEGTSNPNLYWYRQAAGRGLQLLFYSVGIGQISSEVPQNLSASRPQDRQFILSSKKLLLSDSGFYLCAWSPGGYEQYFGPGTRLTVT.

This clone came up a few times. The chain couples TRBV12-5 to TRBJ2-3, with a possible D match to TRBD1 (6 bases). The V gene's germline CDR1 is LGHNT and CDR2 FRNRAP. The CDR3 is 15 amino acids. V lost 0 bases and J lost 2, with 9 bases in between. The CDR3 is CASGLVQGFTDTQYF. CDR3 coding DNA: TGTGCTAGTGGTTTGGTACAGGGCTTCACAGATACGCAGTATTTT.

This clone was recorded a few times. This chain links TRBV5-4 with TRBJ2-3, with 7 bases fitting TRBD1. CDR1 is SGHNT and CDR2 is YYREEE in the germline V gene (reference sequence). V lost 4 bases and J lost 4; bases outside the gene matches: 6. The CDR3 runs 14 residues. The CDR3 loop reads CASSTARGSDTQYF. The CDR3 region has the DNA TGTGCCAGCAGCACGGCCAGGGGGTCAGATACGCAGTATTTT.

This clone was counted between two and nine times. The chain joins TRBV5-6 to TRBJ1-2; 11 bases are shared with TRBD1. Germline CDR1 is SGHDT and CDR2 is YYEEEE. Trimming removed 0 bases from V and 12 bases from J; junction bases left unmatched: 7. The length of the CDR3 is 14 residues. CDR3 DNA: TGTGCCAGCAGCTTGGGAGGACAGGGGGCGGCCCACACCTTC. Amino acid sequence: CASSLGGQGAAHTF.

V is TRBV6-6 and J is TRBJ2-5; 12 bases map to TRBD2. With V trimmed by 4 bases and J by 5 bases, 5 bases remained unmatched. The CDR3 has 15 amino acids. CDR1 and CDR2 (germline): MNHNY, SVGAGI (reference sequence). The CDR3 loop is CASSSTSGGPETQYF. CDR3 in DNA: TGTGCCAGCAGTTCGACTAGCGGGGGCCCCGAGACCCAGTACTTC.

The rearrangement joins TRBV30 to TRBJ2-7, with D possibly TRBD1 on 5 matching bases. Germline CDR1 and CDR2: GTSNPN and SVGIG (reference sequence). CDR3 length equals 12 residues. The germline V and J ends were trimmed by 0 bases and 9 bases, with 12 bases remaining between them. CDR3 sequence reads: CAWSVRGAPQYF. CDR3 nucleotides: TGTGCCTGGAGTGTACGTGGGGCCCCGCAGTACTTC.

CDR3: CASSQADPRDYGYTF. The DNA for the CDR3 is TGCGCCAGCAGCCAAGCAGATCCACGGGACTATGGCTACACCTTC. The chain carries TRBV4-3 and TRBJ1-2; D unresolved. Per the germline V gene, CDR1 is LGHNA and CDR2 is YSLEER. CDR3 length: 15 residues. Trimming removed 1 base at V and 3 bases at J, with 12 bases between.

This clone came up a few times. This chain links TRBV21-1 with TRBJ2-7; the DNA was not compared with TRBD2, the D call given in the table. TRBV21-1 is an annotated pseudogene. The CDR3 is 12 amino acids. CDR3 in DNA: TGTGCCAGCAGCACTGGCGGATCTGAGCAGTACTTC. Its protein is CASSTGGSEQYF.

The chain has TRBV18 and TRBJ2-6, with D maybe TRBD2 (5 bases). V was pared by 6 bases and J by 0 bases, with 12 bases between. Germline CDR1 is KGHSH and CDR2 is LQKENI. There are 16 residues in the CDR3. CDR3: CASSTRANSGANVLTF. In DNA form, the CDR3 reads TGTGCCAGCTCGACGAGGGCCAACTCTGGGGCCAACGTCCTGACTTTC.

This clone was observed a few times. The chain is built from TRBV9 and TRBJ1-1; TRBD1 matches at 7 bases. Germline CDR1 and CDR2: SGDLS and YYNGEE. This CDR3 has 15 residues. V was pared by 0 bases and J by 7 bases, with 9 bases of the junction left unmatched. Here the CDR3 reads CASSVAHRGSNEAFF. DNA for the CDR3: TGTGCCAGCAGCGTAGCACACAGGGGTTCAAATGAAGCTTTCTTT.

The genes are TRBV2 and TRBJ1-4; D uncertain. This CDR3 is built from 13 residues. Germline loops: CDR1 SNHLY, CDR2 FYNNEI. Trimming took off 3 bases at V and 3 bases at J, with 5 bases between the two ends. DNA of the CDR3: TGTGCCAGCAGTGACCTCGCTAATGAAAAACTGTTTTTT. Amino acid sequence: CASSDLANEKLFF.

This clone came up a few times. This sequence joins TRBV11-2 and TRBJ1-6, with 8 nucleotides matching TRBD1. The germline gives CDR1 SGHAT, CDR2 FQNNGV. The V and J ends lost 6 bases and 10 bases, in that order; junction bases with no gene match: 11. This CDR3 contains 15 residues. The CDR3 nucleotides are TGTGCCAGCAGGCAAACAGGGGGAGTACCCTCACCCCTCCACTTT. It encodes CASRQTGGVPSPLHF.

This clone was counted a few times. The gene calls are TRBV6-1 and TRBJ2-5, with unresolved D. Per germline, CDR1 MNHNS and CDR2 SASEGT. V dropped 3 bases and J dropped 4 bases, with 9 bases sitting between them. The length of the CDR3 is 13 residues. CDR3 residues: CASSDGLRETQYF. In DNA form, the CDR3 reads TGTGCCAGCAGTGATGGTCTGAGAGAGACCCAGTACTTC.

This clone showed up just a few times. This rearrangement joins TRBV5-1 to TRBJ1-4, with 9 bases aligning to TRBD1. The CDR3 covers 15 residues. The germline gives CDR1 SGHRS, CDR2 YFSETQ. V lost 2 bases and J lost 10; bases outside the gene matches: 9. Here the CDR3 DNA reads TGCGCCAGCAGCTTCACCGGGACAGGGTCAGGAAAACTGTTTTTT. It specifies CASSFTGTGSGKLFF.

The chain combines TRBV4-2 with TRBJ2-1; TRBD1 is a possible D gene (6 bases). CDR3 length equals 17 residues. Germline V CDR1 and CDR2: LGHNA, YNFKEQ. V was clipped by 1 base and J by 9 bases, with 22 bases between them. The CDR3 sequence: CASSQVSLTGSLGEQFF. The CDR3, as DNA: TGTGCCAGCAGCCAAGTGAGTCTTACAGGGTCTTTGGGTGAGCAGTTCTTC.

This chain links TRBV20-1 with TRBJ2-1; the D gene is possibly TRBD1 (6 bases). CDR1 is DFQATT, CDR2 SNEGSKA, per germline (reference sequence). V was cut by 5 bases and J by 10 bases, with 12 bases left in between. The CDR3 has 11 amino acids. The CDR3 region has the DNA TGCAGTGCTGGAACAGGGAACGAGCAGTTCTTC. Translated, it gives CSAGTGNEQFF.

The chain links TRBV7-2 to TRBJ2-1; D is possibly TRBD1 (6 bases). This CDR3 comprises 13 residues. With 5 bases removed from V and 7 bases from J, the gap between germline ends came to 12 bases. Germline assignment: CDR1 SGHTA and CDR2 FQGNSA. CDR3 sequence: CASSKPGVNEQFF. In nucleotides, the CDR3 is TGTGCCAGCAGCAAGCCAGGGGTAAATGAGCAGTTCTTC.